Following are 23 T cell receptor beta chains from one sample sequenced in a study of PD-L1 blockade in urothelial cancer. Produced via immunoSEQ multiplex PCR; TCRdb's table is partial and in-frame only. Among under 120,000 clones listed, roughly 88% were seen once. Source: PBMCs, taken around atezolizumab (anti-PD-L1) treatment. The receptors derive from a middle-aged man with urothelial cancer.

V gene TRBV4-1 combines with J gene TRBJ1-5, with D maybe TRBD1 (5 bases). Trimming cost V 0 bases and J 12 bases, with 21 bases left between them. CDR3 length: 16 residues. In germline, CDR1 is MGHRA, CDR2 YSYEKL. The CDR3 here is CASSQESTVSNQYQHF. CDR3 nucleotides: TGCGCCAGCAGCCAAGAATCGACAGTAAGCAATCAGTACCAGCATTTT.

The chain carries TRBV19 and TRBJ2-1; weak D call: TRBD2 (6 bases). V shed 3 bases and J shed 6 bases, with 18 bases lying between them. This CDR3 has 16 residues. Per the germline V gene, CDR1 is LNHDA and CDR2 is SQIVND (reference sequence). DNA for the CDR3: TGTGCCAGTAGTATCGTGGGAGGAGGAAGGCTCAATGAGCAGTTCTTC. As protein: CASSIVGGGRLNEQFF.

The chain couples TRBV5-1 to TRBJ2-3, with 11 bases that match TRBD2. The junction had 8 bases not matched to a gene; V was cut back by 7 bases and J by 1 base. The CDR3 totals 16 residues. Germline assignment: CDR1 SGHRS and CDR2 YFSETQ. The CDR3 loop is CASAYSGRAGTDTQYF. CDR3 sequence (DNA): TGCGCCAGCGCATATAGCGGGAGGGCCGGCACAGATACGCAGTATTTT. Looking up the rest from reference TRBV5-1 and TRBJ2-3 gives the full variable domain: KAGVTQTPRYLIKTRGQQVTLSCSPISGHRSVSWYQQTPGQGLQFLFEYFSETQRNKGNFPGRFSGRQFSNSRSEMNVSTLELGDSALYLCASAYSGRAGTDTQYFGPGTRLTVL.

CDR3 sequence reads: CASSQDQVRGGGGDTQYF. The DNA of the CDR3 is TGTGCCAGCAGCCAAGATCAGGTCCGGGGGGGAGGAGGAGATACGCAGTATTTT. The V call is TRBV5-4, the J call TRBJ2-3, with 8 bases aligning to TRBD2. The CDR3 extends over 18 amino acids. The germline V gene has CDR1 SGHNT and CDR2 YYREEE (reference sequence). J lost 5 bases, V lost 4 bases, and 18 bases had no gene match.

This clone was observed a handful of times. The chain employs TRBV11-1 and TRBJ2-3; 9 nucleotides agree with TRBD1. V dropped 1 base and J dropped 4; count of bases not matched to a gene: 6. Germline V CDR1 and CDR2: SGHAT, FQDESV (reference sequence). The CDR3 is made up of 16 amino acids. The CDR3 DNA reads TGTGCCAGCAGCTTAGGACAGGGGGTTGACGCAGATACGCAGTATTTT. Its translation: CASSLGQGVDADTQYF. Full variable domain (outside the CDR3, taken from reference TRBV11-1 and TRBJ2-3): EAEVAQSPRYKITEKSQAVAFWCDPISGHATLYWYRQILGQGPELLVQFQDESVVDDSQLPKDRFSAERLKGVDSTLKIQPAELGDSAMYLCASSLGQGVDADTQYFGPGTRLTVL.

V gene TRBV28 combines with J gene TRBJ2-3, with 8 nucleotides matching TRBD2. CDR1 MDHEN and CDR2 SYDVKM come from the germline V gene. CDR3 length equals 17 residues. Trimming at V came to 3 bases and at J to 0 bases, leaving 8 bases not matched to a gene. The CDR3 is CASSFRNPSGSTDTQYF. The CDR3 DNA is TGTGCCAGCAGTTTTCGCAACCCTAGCGGGAGCACAGATACGCAGTATTTT.

This clone appeared once. The chain links TRBV5-1 to TRBJ1-1; 10 bases align to TRBD1. Germline CDR1 reads SGHRS; CDR2 reads YFSETQ. The ends lost 4 bases at V and 3 bases at J; junction bases unmatched: 6. The CDR3 extends over 15 amino acids. The CDR3 region has the DNA TGCGCCAGCAGCGGGGGACAGGGGATCGACACTGAAGCTTTCTTT. Translating it yields CASSGGQGIDTEAFF.

The chain has TRBV5-1 and TRBJ2-1; TRBD2 agrees at 8 bases. Germline V gene data show CDR1 as SGHRS and CDR2 as YFSETQ. This CDR3 comprises 15 residues. V lost 0 bases and J lost 5; bases outside the gene matches: 4. CDR3 loop: CASSLATSGNNEQFF. In nucleotides, the CDR3 is TGCGCCAGCAGCTTGGCCACTAGCGGAAACAATGAGCAGTTCTTC. Drawing the rest from reference TRBV5-1 and TRBJ2-1, the complete variable domain is KAGVTQTPRYLIKTRGQQVTLSCSPISGHRSVSWYQQTPGQGLQFLFEYFSETQRNKGNFPGRFSGRQFSNSRSEMNVSTLELGDSALYLCASSLATSGNNEQFFGPGTRLTVL.

V usage is TRBV28 and J usage is TRBJ2-6; D is possibly TRBD2 (6 bases). The CDR3 sequence is 16 residues long. V dropped 10 bases and J dropped 4 bases, with 20 bases sitting between them. Germline loops: CDR1 MDHEN, CDR2 SYDVKM. The chain's CDR3 is CATSSSGYVGANVLTF. The CDR3 nucleotides are TGTGCCACCTCGTCCAGCGGGTATGTGGGGGCCAACGTCCTGACTTTC.

V and J are TRBV5-3 and TRBJ2-7, with TRBD2 matching 13 bases. TRBV5-3 belongs to the ORF category, with a function that is uncertain. This CDR3 is built from 17 residues. V lost 2 bases, J lost 4 bases, and 9 bases stayed unmatched. The CDR3 DNA sequence: TGTGCCAGAAGCTTCGCCCACGGGACTAGCGGGACGTACGAGCAGTACTTC. This sequence encodes CARSFAHGTSGTYEQYF.

The chain carries TRBV5-1 and TRBJ1-1; possible D gene TRBD1, 6 bases. The V gene's germline CDR1 is SGHRS and CDR2 YFSETQ. This CDR3 spans 12 amino acids. The V end lost 6 bases, the J end lost 6 bases, and 12 bases lay between the germline ends. Written as DNA, the CDR3 is TGCGCCAGCACTATAGGGGGGGCTGAAGCTTTCTTT. Translated, it gives CASTIGGAEAFF.

The J gene is TRBJ2-7, the V gene TRBV19; the match to TRBD2 covers 8 bases. V lost 5 bases and J lost 1; bases outside the gene matches: 13. CDR3 length equals 17 residues. In germline, CDR1 is LNHDA, CDR2 SQIVND (reference sequence). CDR3 in amino acids: CASSLATSDTNSYEQYF. The CDR3 DNA reads as TGTGCCAGTAGTTTGGCGACTAGCGACACTAATTCCTACGAGCAGTACTTC.

The J gene is TRBJ2-6, the V gene TRBV9; maybe TRBD2 (5 bases). Germline loops: CDR1 SGDLS, CDR2 YYNGEE. This CDR3 is 18 amino acids long. V shed 0 bases and J shed 0 bases, with 13 bases lying between them. CDR3: CASSVAGGESSGANVLTF. DNA of the CDR3: TGTGCCAGCAGCGTAGCAGGAGGTGAGAGCTCTGGGGCCAACGTCCTGACTTTC.

The J gene is TRBJ2-7, the V gene TRBV30; weak D call: TRBD2 (5 bases). The CDR3 totals 13 residues. V shed 3 bases and J shed 8 bases, with 17 bases lying between them. The germline CDR1 and CDR2 sequences are GTSNPN and SVGIG (reference sequence). CDR3 sequence reads: CAWRGASLGQQYF. As DNA, the CDR3 is TGTGCCTGGAGGGGAGCTAGCCTGGGCCAGCAGTACTTC.

The rearrangement uses TRBV2 and TRBJ1-3; D is possibly TRBD1 (6 bases). The V and J ends lost 4 bases and 1 base respectively, with 14 bases between them. This CDR3 spans 16 amino acids. Germline CDR1 and CDR2: SNHLY and FYNNEI. This CDR3 is CASSARTGWSGNTIYF. The CDR3 coding sequence is TGTGCCAGCAGTGCCAGAACAGGGTGGTCTGGAAACACCATATATTTT.

This clone was counted between two and nine times. The rearrangement links TRBV28 to TRBJ1-2; 7 positions match TRBD1. Losses at the gene ends were 6 bases for V and 5 bases for J; bases not matched to a gene: 15. CDR1 and CDR2 (germline): MDHEN, SYDVKM. The CDR3 length is 16 residues. The DNA of the CDR3 is TGTGCCAGCAGCGCTCGGGACAGCGATTTCTTATATGGCTACACCTTC. Protein product: CASSARDSDFLYGYTF.

The rearrangement uses TRBV28 and TRBJ1-5, with a weak D call TRBD1 (6 bases). Between the trimmed V and J ends, which lost 4 bases and 2 bases, there was a span of 15 bases. CDR1 and CDR2 (germline): MDHEN, SYDVKM. CDR3 length equals 16 residues. The DNA for the CDR3 is TGTGCCAGCAGTTACGTAGATTCAGGGGGCAATCAGCCCCAGCATTTT. This translates into CASSYVDSGGNQPQHF.

The chain is built from TRBV14 and TRBJ1-5; a weak D match, TRBD1 (6 bases). This CDR3 has 13 amino acids. The germline V and J ends were trimmed by 2 bases and 8 bases, with 10 bases remaining between them. The germline CDR1 and CDR2 sequences are SGHDN and FVKESK. The CDR3 DNA reads TGTGCCAGCAGCCAATCGGGGGGCGAGCCCCAGCATTTT. The encoded protein is CASSQSGGEPQHF. Complete variable domain (other parts from reference TRBV14 and TRBJ1-5): EAGVTQFPSHSVIEKGQTVTLRCDPISGHDNLYWYRRVMGKEIKFLLHFVKESKQDESGMPNNRFLAERTGGTYSTLKVQPAELEDSGVYFCASSQSGGEPQHFGDGTRLSIL.

The chain carries TRBV7-3 and TRBJ2-5; a possible D gene is TRBD1 (6 bases). The V end lost 5 bases, the J end lost 4 bases, and 11 bases lay between the germline ends. The CDR3 covers 13 residues. Germline V lookup: CDR1 SGHTA, CDR2 FQGTGA. The CDR3 DNA follows: TGTGCCAGCAGCACGGGACACCTAGAGACCCAGTACTTC. This translates into CASSTGHLETQYF. Using reference TRBV7-3 and TRBJ2-5 for the parts outside the CDR3, the full variable domain is GAGVSQTPSNKVTEKGKYVELRCDPISGHTALYWYRQSLGQGPEFLIYFQGTGAADDSGLPNDRFFAVRPEGSVSTLKIQRTERGDSAVYLCASSTGHLETQYFGPGTRLLVL.

V usage is TRBV4-1 and J usage is TRBJ2-1, with TRBD2 as a possible D gene (6 bases). Germline CDR1 reads MGHRA; CDR2 reads YSYEKL. Trimming stripped 3 bases from V and 9 bases from J, with 18 bases between. The CDR3 contains 15 residues. In DNA, the CDR3 is TGCGCCAGCAGCCAGGAATACGGGAGCCCCCGTGAGCAGTTCTTC. It specifies CASSQEYGSPREQFF.

The sample holds one count of this clone. The rearrangement links TRBV4-1 to TRBJ2-7, with TRBD2 matching over 12 bases. Looked up from germline, CDR1 is MGHRA and CDR2 is YSYEKL. The CDR3 totals 16 residues. The V and J ends lost 4 bases and 5 bases, in that order; junction bases with no gene match: 9. The CDR3 protein is CASSPIGLAGRNEQYF. As DNA, the CDR3 is TGCGCCAGCAGCCCTATCGGACTAGCGGGACGGAACGAGCAGTACTTC.

The chain is built from TRBV4-1 and TRBJ2-1, with 12 nucleotides matching TRBD2. Germline CDR1 is MGHRA and CDR2 is YSYEKL. The CDR3 runs 15 residues. Losses at the gene ends were 5 bases for V and 6 bases for J; bases not matched to a gene: 5. The CDR3 spells CASSSGLAGLNEQFF. The CDR3 region has the DNA TGCGCCAGCAGCTCTGGACTAGCGGGACTCAATGAGCAGTTCTTC.

This clone was observed a single time. This sequence joins TRBV7-3 and TRBJ2-1, with 10 positions matching TRBD2. The trim removed 6 bases at V and 10 bases at J, leaving 15 bases unmatched. The germline V gene encodes CDR1 SGHTA and CDR2 FQGTGA. The CDR3 totals 16 residues. The CDR3 nucleotides are TGTGCCAGCAGTTCCGGACTAGCGGCGCTGAAAGGGGAGCAGTTCTTC. This codes for CASSSGLAALKGEQFF.